These 14 T cell receptor beta chains were all obtained from the same sample, sequenced in a study of T cells expressing NK-cell markers. TCRdb reprocessed the 5' RACE reads and stores each CDR3 protein as one record, lacking DNA. Its table records 500,000 or so distinct CDR3 sequences. Sequencing used blood T cells: a sorted CD56 or NKG2C T cell subset, CD4+ or CD8+ T cells, or bulk PBMC T cells (not recorded which). The receptors come from a man aged 18 to 29 in good health.

The CDR3 spells CAWSGTGINEQFF. The chain recombines TRBV30 with TRBJ2-1; TCRdb selects TRBD1, and the lack of DNA leaves this call unchecked. Germline CDR1 is GTSNPN and CDR2 is SVGIG (reference sequence). This CDR3 comprises 13 residues.

V gene TRBV6-2 or TRBV6-3 combines with J gene TRBJ2-4; as DNA is missing, the TRBD1 call by TCRdb cannot be tested. Germline V gives CDR1 MNHEY, CDR2 SVGEGT. This CDR3 spans 17 amino acids. The CDR3 spells CASRNRDREVAKNIQYF.

CDR3 amino acids: CASSQDGGFESASGGNEQFF. V gene TRBV4-1 combines with J gene TRBJ2-1; the TCRdb call, TRBD2, lacks DNA for checking. Germline CDR1 is MGHRA and CDR2 is YSYEKL. There are 20 residues in the CDR3.

The chain recombines TRBV7-2 with TRBJ2-3; TCRdb calls TRBD1, which cannot be checked without DNA. CDR3 length equals 13 residues. Germline V gene sequence: CDR1 SGHTA, CDR2 FQGNSA. The chain's CDR3 is CASSLPPEDTQYF.

The chain joins TRBV29-1 to TRBJ1-1. Germline V gives CDR1 SQVTM, CDR2 ANQGSEA. This CDR3 is built from 14 residues. CDR3 residues: CSVEDGFKMAEAFF. The variable domain in full, completed from reference TRBV29-1 and TRBJ1-1, reads SAVISQKPSRDICQRGTSLTIQCQVDSQVTMMFWYRQQPGQSLTLIATANQGSEATYESGFVIDKFPISRPNLTFSTLTVSNMSPEDSSIYLCSVEDGFKMAEAFFGQGTRLTVV.

The rearrangement uses TRBV9 and TRBJ1-5. The CDR3 totals 14 residues. Germline loops: CDR1 SGDLS, CDR2 YYNGEE. CDR3 residues: CASSEGPLPGPQHF. The variable domain in full, with the rest retrieved from reference TRBV9 and TRBJ1-5, is DSGVTQTPKHLITATGQRVTLRCSPRSGDLSVYWYQQSLDQGLQFLIQYYNGEERAKGNILERFSAQQFPDLHSELNLSSLELGDSALYFCASSEGPLPGPQHFGDGTRLSIL.

The chain employs TRBV12-3 or TRBV12-4 and TRBJ2-1. This CDR3 is built from 12 residues. CDR3 loop: CASAGGKKRWFF.

This chain uses TRBV6-1 with TRBJ2-3; TCRdb's D gene call, TRBD1, goes unchecked for lack of DNA. There are 16 residues in the CDR3. CDR1 and CDR2 from the germline V gene are MNHNS and SASEGT. CDR3: CASSEWDRGLSDTQYF.

The gene calls are TRBV6-2 or TRBV6-3 and TRBJ2-6. Germline V CDR1 and CDR2: MNHEY, SVGEGT. This CDR3 has 14 amino acids. CDR3 loop: CASTVYSGANVLTF.

V usage is TRBV6-5 and J usage is TRBJ2-1; there is no DNA to check the TCRdb D call of TRBD1. The CDR3 sequence is 13 residues long. Looked up from germline, CDR1 is MNHEY and CDR2 is SVGAGI. The CDR3 sequence: CASTPPGQNEQFF.

The chain recombines TRBV27 with TRBJ2-1; the D gene TCRdb calls, TRBD1, cannot be checked with no DNA. Germline V gives CDR1 MNHEY, CDR2 SMNVEV (reference sequence). This CDR3 comprises 13 residues. The CDR3 protein is CASSHPPYDEQFF.

The rearrangement joins TRBV20-1 to TRBJ2-7; TCRdb's D call of TRBD1 is untestable without DNA. CDR1 is DFQATT and CDR2 is SNEGSKA in the germline V gene (reference sequence). The CDR3 has 11 residues. The CDR3 sequence is CSATQGYEQYF.

This chain connects TRBV7-8 to TRBJ2-1; the TRBD1 assignment by TCRdb is unverifiable without DNA. The CDR3 is made up of 16 amino acids. Germline values: CDR1 SGHVS, CDR2 FQNEAQ. CDR3: CASSLGQWGLLNEQFF.

This chain joins TRBV7-8 and TRBJ1-1; as DNA is missing, the TRBD1 call by TCRdb cannot be tested. CDR3 length: 14 residues. Germline CDR1 SGHVS, CDR2 FQNEAQ. The CDR3 spells CASSAQTGDTEAFF.